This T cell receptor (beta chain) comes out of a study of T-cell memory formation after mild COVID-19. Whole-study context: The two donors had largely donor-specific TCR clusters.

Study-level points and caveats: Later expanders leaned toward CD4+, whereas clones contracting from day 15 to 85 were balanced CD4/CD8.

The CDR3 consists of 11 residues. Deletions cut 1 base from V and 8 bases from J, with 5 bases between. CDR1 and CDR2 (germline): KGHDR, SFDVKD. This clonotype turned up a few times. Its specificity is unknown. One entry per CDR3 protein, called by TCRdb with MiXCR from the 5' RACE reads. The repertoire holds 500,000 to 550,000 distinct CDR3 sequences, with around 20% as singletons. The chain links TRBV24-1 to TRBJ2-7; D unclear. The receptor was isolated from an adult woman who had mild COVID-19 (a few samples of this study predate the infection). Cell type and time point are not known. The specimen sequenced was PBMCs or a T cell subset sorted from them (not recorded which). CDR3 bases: TGTGCCACCAGTGATTTTGAAAAGCAGTACTTC. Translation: CATSDFEKQYF.